These 15 T cell receptor beta chains came from one sample sequenced in a study of human T cells and chemical hapten exposure. Each CDR3 protein gets one entry after TCRdb re-called the RACE reads with MiXCR. The profile shows about 97,000 distinct CDR3 sequences, 25% to 30% of them singletons. Described time point: patch test 3, about 24 weeks after DPC sensitization. Treatment: therapeutic diphenylcyclopropenone sensitization with weekly scalp DPC. Sample: whole blood, taken in connection with sensitization to the hapten diphenylcyclopropenone (DPC). Receptors were obtained from a man aged 40-55 years with alopecia areata. Some clones in this sample may be carry-over from other donors' samples.

This clonotype was detected a few times. CDR3 in DNA: TGTGCCAGCAGTTACGGGGGGCGTCATGAAGGCACTGAAGCTTTCTTT. Its protein is CASSYGGRHEGTEAFF. This sequence joins TRBV6-2 or TRBV6-3 and TRBJ1-1; possible D gene TRBD1, 6 bases. The V end lost 2 bases, the J end lost 4 bases, and 17 bases lay between the germline ends. The germline CDR1 and CDR2 sequences are MNHEY and SVGEGT. This CDR3 contains 16 residues.

This clonotype was seen a few times. The chain carries TRBV12-3 or TRBV12-4 and TRBJ2-3; D perhaps matches TRBD1 (5 bases). The CDR3 contains 14 residues. V lost 5 bases and J lost 2, with 11 bases in between. The CDR3 sequence is CASSNGQDTDTQYF. CDR3 in DNA: TGTGCCAGCAGTAACGGACAAGACACAGATACGCAGTATTTT.

This rearrangement joins TRBV6-6 to TRBJ2-3, with 9 bases aligning to TRBD2. The germline gives CDR1 MNHNY, CDR2 SVGAGI (reference sequence). Trimming removed 3 bases from V and 2 bases from J; junction bases left unmatched: 6. This CDR3 spans 16 amino acids. CDR3 in DNA: TGTGCCAGCAGTTATGGCCTAGCGGGGACCACAGATACGCAGTATTTT. It yields the protein CASSYGLAGTTDTQYF.

This clonotype appeared a few times. The V and J genes are TRBV9 and TRBJ1-2; weak D call: TRBD1 (6 bases). In germline, CDR1 is SGDLS, CDR2 YYNGEE. V was trimmed by 5 bases and J by 6 bases, leaving 26 bases between them. The CDR3 runs 17 residues. This CDR3 is CASSPLGGTPLWDGYTF. CDR3 in DNA: TGTGCCAGCAGTCCCCTAGGGGGGACCCCCCTTTGGGATGGCTACACCTTC.

In its sample, this clonotype was seen a few times. This chain joins TRBV6-1 and TRBJ1-1, with D hard to call. The germline gives CDR1 MNHNS, CDR2 SASEGT. V was shortened by 6 bases and J by 1 base, with 12 bases between the two germline ends. CDR3 length: 14 amino acids. CDR3: CASRISASNTEAFF. The CDR3 DNA reads as TGTGCCAGCAGAATCTCAGCCTCGAACACTGAAGCTTTCTTT.

This clonotype appeared a few times. The chain joins TRBV15 to TRBJ1-5, with 7 bases matching TRBD1. Trimming removed 1 base from V and 5 bases from J; junction bases left unmatched: 8. The V gene's germline CDR1 is LNHNV and CDR2 YYDKDF (reference sequence). The CDR3 is 16 residues long. The CDR3 nucleotides read TGTGCCACCAGCAGAGGTGGGCGGAGGGGGCATCAGCCCCAGCATTTT. Amino acids: CATSRGGRRGHQPQHF.

The rearrangement joins TRBV6-5 to TRBJ1-2; a weak D match, TRBD1 (5 bases). V was shortened by 2 bases and J by 4 bases, with 8 bases between the two germline ends. This CDR3 contains 13 residues. CDR1 MNHEY and CDR2 SVGAGI come from the germline V gene. CDR3 region: CASSYTTAYGYTF. As DNA, the CDR3 is TGTGCCAGCAGTTACACGACAGCCTATGGCTACACCTTC.

This clonotype was detected only a few times. The chain combines TRBV19 with TRBJ2-1; 11 bases match TRBD2. The germline CDR1 and CDR2 sequences are LNHDA and SQIVND (reference sequence). With V trimmed by 6 bases and J by 2 bases, 6 bases remained unmatched. The CDR3 covers 16 residues. CDR3 residues: CASRRATSGAYNEQFF. The DNA of the CDR3 is TGTGCCAGTAGGAGAGCGACTAGCGGGGCCTACAATGAGCAGTTCTTC.

This clonotype was seen more than once but under ten times. The chain recombines TRBV7-9 with TRBJ1-2, with TRBD1 identical over 8 bases. Germline V gene data show CDR1 as SEHNR and CDR2 as FQNEAQ (reference sequence). Unmatched junction bases numbered 5, after V lost 4 bases and J lost 4 bases. This CDR3 has 14 residues. CDR3 sequence reads: CASSSDRGGYGYTF. CDR3 bases: TGTGCCAGCAGCTCAGACAGGGGAGGCTATGGCTACACCTTC.

This clonotype was seen a few times. This rearrangement joins TRBV11-2 to TRBJ2-3, with 10 positions matching TRBD1. The CDR3 loop spans 15 amino acids. Unmatched junction bases numbered 10, after V lost 7 bases and J lost 6 bases. CDR1 is SGHAT, CDR2 FQNNGV, per germline. CDR3 DNA sequence: TGTGCCAGCACCCCAACTCGGACAGGGGGGGATACGCAGTATTTT. Its protein product is CASTPTRTGGDTQYF.

This clonotype was recorded once. V and J are TRBV20-1 and TRBJ2-3; perhaps TRBD2 as D (6 bases). V lost 5 bases and J 2 bases, leaving 14 bases between the germline ends. Germline V CDR1 and CDR2: DFQATT, SNEGSKA (reference sequence). CDR3 length equals 14 residues. The CDR3 bases are TGCAGTGCTCCCGGGACTCCTTCCACAGATACGCAGTATTTT. This encodes CSAPGTPSTDTQYF.

This chain links TRBV19 with TRBJ2-1; weak D call: TRBD1 (6 bases). The CDR3 runs 16 residues. V gave up 6 bases and J gave up 1 base, with 16 bases separating them. Germline CDR1 reads LNHDA; CDR2 reads SQIVND (reference sequence). The CDR3: CASSPTGVGSYNEQFF. CDR3 sequence (DNA): TGTGCCAGTAGCCCGACAGGAGTCGGGTCCTACAATGAGCAGTTCTTC.

V usage is TRBV7-2 and J usage is TRBJ1-6; no clear D gene. This CDR3 is built from 12 residues. CDR1 and CDR2 from the germline V gene are SGHTA and FQGNSA. Trimming left V 2 bases short and J 11 bases short, with 7 bases between. DNA of the CDR3: TGTGCCAGCAGCTTATCCGGGCCACCCCTCCACTTT. Residues: CASSLSGPPLHF.

This chain links TRBV12-3 or TRBV12-4 with TRBJ2-1; D is possibly TRBD2 (5 bases). The V end was cut by 3 bases, the J end by 7 bases, with 10 bases between. This CDR3 spans 13 amino acids. In nucleotides, the CDR3 is TGTGCCAGCAGTTTCTGGACTGGGAATGAGCAGTTCTTC. It specifies CASSFWTGNEQFF.

In its sample, this clonotype was seen once. This chain uses TRBV6-5 with TRBJ2-6; D is perhaps TRBD1 or TRBD2 (5 bases each). Germline loops: CDR1 MNHEY, CDR2 SVGAGI. CDR3 length: 17 amino acids. The V gene lost 2 bases and the J gene lost 0 bases, with 11 bases spanning the gap. The CDR3 here is CASSYPQGPSGANVLTF. In DNA form, the CDR3 reads TGTGCCAGCAGTTACCCCCAGGGACCCTCTGGGGCCAACGTCCTGACTTTC.